Each of the 21 T cell receptor beta chains below was sequenced from the same sample in a study of graft-versus-host responses after intestinal transplantation. These TCRs are of unknown antigen specificity. Using immunoSEQ multiplex PCR, the repertoire was profiled, and TCRdb retains in-frame clones only, with some absent. The profile shows over 85,000 clones, about 95% of them singletons. The sample here was unstimulated CD4+ T cells sorted from spleen or lymph node cells, taken before transplant. The receptors were sampled from a human donor who was the organ donor for an intestinal transplant.

This sequence joins TRBV28 and TRBJ1-5; TRBD1 is a possible D gene (5 bases). CDR3 length equals 15 residues. Trimming took 6 bases from V and 4 from J, leaving 16 bases between them. Germline CDR1 MDHEN, CDR2 SYDVKM. The DNA for the CDR3 is TGTGCCAGCAGCACCCAGGGTAGGGAAAATCAGCCCCAGCATTTT. Translating it yields CASSTQGRENQPQHF.

The genes are TRBV6-6 and TRBJ1-2; D remains unclear. CDR1 and CDR2 (germline): MNHNY, SVGAGI (reference sequence). Trimming stripped 0 bases from V and 13 bases from J, with 12 bases between. The CDR3 contains 12 residues. The CDR3 DNA follows: TGTGCCAGCAGTTACTCAGGGTCGTTCGCCACCTTC. This translates into CASSYSGSFATF.

Concerning this clone: One end of the junction does not line up with germline, which may come from a read error. Other DNA sequences of this sample code for an identical CDR3. The chain carries TRBV7-9 and TRBJ2-6; either TRBD1 or TRBD2 may fit D (5 bases each). The CDR3 covers 16 residues. From germline, CDR1 is SEHNR and CDR2 FQNEAQ (reference sequence). The CDR3 region has the DNA TGTGCCAGCAGCTCCACAACTAGGTCTGGGGCCAACGTCCTGACTTTT. Its translation is CASSSTTRSGANVLTF. Based on the CDR3 plus reference TRBV7-9 and TRBJ2-6, the full variable domain is DTGVSQNPRHKITKRGQNVTFRCDPISEHNRLYWYRQTLGQGPEFLTYFQNEAQLEKSRLLSDRFSAERPKGSFSTLEIQRTEQGDSAMYLCASSSTTRSGANVLTFGAGSRLTVL.

The gene calls are TRBV28 and TRBJ1-2; D unclear. Trimming pared 7 bases from V and 4 bases from J, leaving 13 bases between. Germline V gene lookup returns CDR1 MDHEN and CDR2 SYDVKM. The CDR3 sequence is 13 residues long. CDR3 bases: TGTGCCAGCACTATCTACTCTGTCTATGGCTACACCTTC. It specifies CASTIYSVYGYTF.

The chain is built from TRBV5-4 and TRBJ1-2; D gene ambiguous. CDR3 length: 14 amino acids. V was cut by 0 bases and J by 2 bases, with 8 bases left in between. Per the germline V gene, CDR1 is SGHNT and CDR2 is YYREEE (reference sequence). The CDR3 protein is CASSLVASNYGYTF. The DNA for the CDR3 is TGTGCCAGCAGCTTGGTTGCCTCGAACTATGGCTACACCTTC.

The rearrangement joins TRBV4-3 to TRBJ1-2; D may be TRBD1 (6 bases). The CDR3 loop spans 15 amino acids. Per the germline V gene, CDR1 is LGHNA and CDR2 is YSLEER. The V and J ends lost 2 bases and 3 bases respectively, with 13 bases between them. The chain's CDR3 is CASSQTQGIHYGYTF. CDR3 DNA sequence: TGCGCCAGCAGCCAAACCCAGGGGATTCACTATGGCTACACCTTC.

In DNA, the CDR3 is TGCGCCAGCAGCTCCGGGACAGCGAATCAGCCCCAGCATTTT. It specifies CASSSGTANQPQHF. V and J are TRBV5-1 and TRBJ1-5; TRBD1 matches 7 bases. There are 14 residues in the CDR3. J lost 4 bases, V lost 3 bases, and 4 bases had no gene match. CDR1 and CDR2 (germline): SGHRS, YFSETQ.

The genes are TRBV2 and TRBJ2-7; 7 nucleotides line up with TRBD1. The length of the CDR3 is 12 residues. Germline CDR1 is SNHLY and CDR2 is FYNNEI. The trim removed 5 bases at V and 4 bases at J, leaving 2 bases unmatched. CDR3 nucleotide sequence: TGTGCCAGCAGTCGACAGGGATACGAGCAGTACTTC. Its translation is CASSRQGYEQYF.

The chain couples TRBV27 to TRBJ1-1; no definite D call. V shed 2 bases and J shed 1 base, with 8 bases lying between them. Germline V gene lookup returns CDR1 MNHEY and CDR2 SMNVEV (reference sequence). CDR3 length equals 14 residues. The CDR3 here is CASSLEFRNTEAFF. The CDR3 DNA is TGTGCCAGCAGTTTAGAATTCAGGAACACTGAAGCTTTCTTT.

V gene TRBV6-5 combines with J gene TRBJ1-5; no firm D call. In germline, CDR1 is MNHEY, CDR2 SVGAGI. The V end was cut by 0 bases, the J end by 0 bases, with 6 bases between. The CDR3 runs to 15 residues. The DNA of the CDR3 is TGTGCCAGCAGTTACTCCCCAGCTAGCAATCAGCCCCAGCATTTT. This codes for CASSYSPASNQPQHF.

The genes are TRBV5-1 and TRBJ1-6, with 9 bases lining up with TRBD1. The germline V gene encodes CDR1 SGHRS and CDR2 YFSETQ. The CDR3 consists of 15 residues. V gave up 4 bases and J gave up 7 bases; unmatched junction bases: 6. CDR3 loop: CASSTETGGNSPLHF. CDR3 nucleotides: TGCGCCAGCAGCACCGAGACAGGGGGGAATTCACCCCTCCACTTT.

V usage is TRBV7-2 and J usage is TRBJ2-1; TRBD2 matches at 12 bases. Trimming at V came to 5 bases and at J to 4 bases, leaving 12 bases not matched to a gene. In germline, CDR1 is SGHTA, CDR2 FQGNSA. This CDR3 has 18 amino acids. The CDR3 bases are TGTGCCAGCAGCGTAAGACGACTAGCGGGGGACGAGTACAATGAGCAGTTCTTC. This sequence encodes CASSVRRLAGDEYNEQFF. Variable domain in full (rest from reference TRBV7-2 and TRBJ2-1): GAGVSQSPSNKVTEKGKDVELRCDPISGHTALYWYRQSLGQGLEFLIYFQGNSAPDKSGLPSDRFSAERTGGSVSTLTIQRTQQEDSAVYLCASSVRRLAGDEYNEQFFGPGTRLTVL.

The sample holds one count of this clone. The chain is built from TRBV6-1 and TRBJ2-5; no reliable D call. V dropped 1 base and J dropped 6 bases, with 9 bases sitting between them. The CDR3 is made up of 13 amino acids. Germline V gene sequence: CDR1 MNHNS, CDR2 SASEGT. The CDR3 here is CASSEDRQQTQYF. CDR3 sequence (DNA): TGTGCCAGCAGTGAAGACCGCCAGCAGACCCAGTACTTC.

This chain links TRBV29-1 with TRBJ2-3; no reliable D call. V was shortened by 3 bases and J by 2 bases, with 9 bases between the two germline ends. Germline V gene data show CDR1 as SQVTM and CDR2 as ANQGSEA. CDR3 size: 13 residues. In DNA, the CDR3 is TGCAGCGTTGACCCACGGTCCACAGATACGCAGTATTTT. It translates to CSVDPRSTDTQYF.

This clone appeared a few times. This chain joins TRBV5-1 and TRBJ2-5; perhaps TRBD1 as D (6 bases). The CDR3 contains 15 residues. Germline values: CDR1 SGHRS, CDR2 YFSETQ. V shed 0 bases and J shed 2 bases, with 11 bases lying between them. For the CDR3, the DNA is TGCGCCAGCAGCTTGGCTCTAGGGGGTCAAGAGACCCAGTACTTC. This sequence encodes CASSLALGGQETQYF.

The V and J genes are TRBV6-1 and TRBJ1-5; D may be TRBD1 (6 bases). CDR1 and CDR2 from the germline V gene are MNHNS and SASEGT. V dropped 0 bases and J dropped 6 bases, with 12 bases sitting between them. This CDR3 spans 15 amino acids. The CDR3 DNA reads TGTGCCAGCAGTGAAGCTTTGGGGGCGGGTCAGCCCCAGCATTTT. This encodes CASSEALGAGQPQHF.

The rearrangement joins TRBV5-1 to TRBJ2-4; the D gene is possibly TRBD1 (7 bases). Germline V gene data show CDR1 as SGHRS and CDR2 as YFSETQ. Trimming took 1 base from V and 6 from J, leaving 14 bases between them. The length of the CDR3 is 15 residues. CDR3: CASSLLAGQPNIQYF. CDR3 DNA sequence: TGCGCCAGCAGCTTGTTGGCGGGACAGCCAAACATTCAGTACTTC. Together with reference TRBV5-1 and TRBJ2-4, the CDR3 gives the full variable domain: KAGVTQTPRYLIKTRGQQVTLSCSPISGHRSVSWYQQTPGQGLQFLFEYFSETQRNKGNFPGRFSGRQFSNSRSEMNVSTLELGDSALYLCASSLLAGQPNIQYFGAGTRLSVL.

This sequence joins TRBV7-2 and TRBJ2-3; the match to TRBD1 covers 7 bases. The CDR3 consists of 15 residues. V dropped 3 bases and J dropped 3; count of bases not matched to a gene: 6. The germline CDR1 and CDR2 sequences are SGHTA and FQGNSA. CDR3 bases: TGTGCCAGCAGCTTGATGACGACAGGGACAGATACGCAGTATTTT. As protein: CASSLMTTGTDTQYF.

The V call is TRBV7-8, the J call TRBJ2-7; D not certain. Between the trimmed V and J ends, which lost 3 bases and 1 base, there was a span of 1 base. There are 11 residues in the CDR3. In germline, CDR1 is SGHVS, CDR2 FQNEAQ. CDR3 sequence: CASSFSYEQYF. The CDR3 region has the DNA TGTGCCAGCAGCTTTTCCTACGAGCAGTACTTC.

The rearrangement joins TRBV18 to TRBJ2-3; TRBD2 matches 14 bases. CDR3 size: 18 residues. Germline CDR1 KGHSH, CDR2 LQKENI. V dropped 1 base and J dropped 0; count of bases not matched to a gene: 3. The CDR3 reads CASSPRLAGGLSTDTQYF. The CDR3 nucleotides are TGTGCCAGCTCACCACGACTAGCGGGGGGGCTAAGCACAGATACGCAGTATTTT.

The chain couples TRBV19 to TRBJ1-1, with 11 bases fitting TRBD1. The germline CDR1 and CDR2 sequences are LNHDA and SQIVND (reference sequence). This CDR3 has 16 residues. V lost 6 bases, J lost 4 bases, and 10 bases stayed unmatched. The DNA of the CDR3 is TGTGCCAGTAGGACCCGGGACAGGGGGTCCGCCACTGAAGCTTTCTTT. It codes for CASRTRDRGSATEAFF.